This T cell receptor (beta chain) was observed in a study of blood T cell repertoires in COVID-19 (dated by TCRdb to about 2020). At the level of the whole study: Samples from collaborators originated in the United States, Italy and Spain and spanned both the acute and convalescent phases of COVID-19. The samples were drawn from two sources: the first 160 participants of the ongoing ImmuneRACE study, and 1,000 to 1,500 subjects contributed by 6 global collaborators. The material from the prospective study consisted of cDNA or gDNA derived from T cells, B-cell-depleted T cells, or PBMCs. Where available, HLA class I and class II types were obtained from metadata supplied by the sample provider rather than from assay-based typing. The repertoires were made available in a free public database intended to serve as a resource for research on the immune response to SARS-CoV-2. Nearly every sample came with metadata listing a de-identified subject ID, COVID-19 status, age in years and sex. Deeply sampled blood TCRbeta repertoires from subjects exposed to, actively infected with, or recovered from COVID-19 were included in the dataset.

Broad study findings and their caveats: The quantity of clinical and demographic metadata differed by source and by participant and was supplied without curation.

Regarding this clone: The clone's antigen remains unknown. No base-level quality is on record; no much larger clone is a single base apart.

Each collaborating institution followed its own protocols to collect whole blood in K2EDTA tubes. For TCRbeta analysis, collaborators shipped samples as frozen whole blood, isolated PBMCs, or DNA extracted from either of those sample types. TCRbeta CDR3 regions were amplified from genomic DNA by means of the immunoSEQ Assay, a bias-controlled multiplex PCR. In the paper's pipeline: The number of nucleated cells in each sample was estimated by amplification of reference gene primers within the assay. To quantify the absolute abundance of each unique TCRbeta CDR3 rearrangement, sequence reads were collapsed and filtered. For each sample, productive Simpson clonality was calculated by taking the square root of Simpson's diversity index across productive rearrangements. Here the immuneACCESS table is served through TCRdb, limited to in-frame sequences with V and J called. Missing clones are a known gap in these copies; in checked studies unresolved V genes cover under half, and the rest lacks a known reason. V and J calls plus clone size are reproduced from that table; the DNA served to infer D and trimming. The sample yields some 31,000 clones; more than 75% were counted once. The top ten clonotypes cover about 7.9% of the sample.

Reading from cysteine to phenylalanine, the CDR3 counts 13 amino acids. The DNA shown is the 39-base CDR3, in frame from base 1. Deletion took 4 bases off V and 3 bases off J, with a span of 9 bases between the germline ends. The germline V gene sets CDR1 to MDHEN and CDR2 to SYDVKM. Sequencing input: peripheral blood. This chain joins TRBV28 to TRBJ1-1, with TRBD1 perhaps the D gene, on 5 matching bases. The receptor was derived from a woman aged 55-69 years with acute or convalescent COVID-19. In nucleotides, the sequence is TGTGCCAGCAGTTCCCAGGGCGACACTGAAGCTTTCTTT. It translates as CASSSQGDTEAFF.